The source of this T cell receptor (beta chain) is a study of blood T cell repertoires in COVID-19. Measured with immunoSEQ multiplex PCR; TCRdb has only the in-frame clones, and not every one. The sample lists some 300,000 clones, just over 85% seen once, with roughly 4% in the top ten. CDR1 and CDR2 from the germline V gene are LNHDA and SQIVND (reference sequence). V lost 4 bases, J lost 3 bases, and 4 bases stayed unmatched. This CDR3 region has 14 residues. The rearrangement joins TRBV19 to TRBJ2-5, with 8 bases aligning to TRBD1. The sequence derives from a man aged 25 to 40 who had recovered from COVID-19. The material sequenced was PBMCs or T cells enriched from blood (not recorded which). CDR3 DNA: TGTGCCAGTAGTACCCGGACAGGGAAAGAGACCCAGTACTTC. Translation gives CASSTRTGKETQYF.